This T cell receptor (beta chain) was captured by sequencing in a study of graft-versus-host responses after intestinal transplantation. Repertoires were generated with immunoSEQ multiplex PCR, while TCRdb's copy carries only in-frame clones and drops some. The table records about 90,000 clones, around 93% of them present only once. Trimming removed 0 bases at V and 13 bases at J, with 13 bases between. The germline V gene has CDR1 SGHRS and CDR2 YFSETQ. The CDR3 has 12 residues. For this clone: Its target is unknown.

The study, taken as a whole, reports: High graft-versus-host to host-versus-graft clonal ratios were seen in allografts of patients with graft-donor T cell macrochimerism.

V usage is TRBV5-1 and J usage is TRBJ1-2, with TRBD1 as a possible D gene (5 bases). This TCR came from a human donor who was the organ donor for an intestinal transplant. The sequenced sample was unstimulated CD8+ T cells sorted from spleen or lymph node cells, obtained before transplant. CDR3 coding DNA: TGCGCCAGCAGCTTGGGAGCGGGACTCGGCACCTTC. It specifies CASSLGAGLGTF. The full variable domain, completed using reference TRBV5-1 and TRBJ1-2, is KAGVTQTPRYLIKTRGQQVTLSCSPISGHRSVSWYQQTPGQGLQFLFEYFSETQRNKGNFPGRFSGRQFSNSRSEMNVSTLELGDSALYLCASSLGAGLGTFGSGTRLTVV.